These 21 T cell receptor beta chains originate from one sample sequenced in a study of prognosis after radiotherapy for stage I lung cancer (dated by TCRdb to the early 2020s). This sample was sequenced with an Illumina HiSeq 3000. The TCR beta CDR3 region was amplified from genomic DNA by two rounds of multiplex PCR. The first PCR round used primers specific to each TRBV and TRBJ gene, and the primer sequences were filed in Chinese patent CN105087789A. TCRdb reprocessed the public reads (quality trimming at Q25 with fastp, clone calling with MiXCR) and kept in-frame beta chains. All rows with the same CDR3 protein become a single entry with the most common DNA and genes. Recorded for this sample are about 12,000 distinct CDR3 sequences; roughly 54% of them occurred a single time. Under 25% of the sample is held by the ten biggest clonotypes. The specimen comprised PBMCs, sampled before or after stereotactic body radiation therapy (not recorded which). These receptors came from a donor over 45 with non-small cell lung cancer.

This clonotype was detected many times. This rearrangement joins TRBV5-6 to TRBJ2-5; tentatively, D is TRBD2 (6 bases). Germline V gives CDR1 SGHDT, CDR2 YYEEEE. Trimming took off 2 bases at V and 4 bases at J, with 9 bases between the two ends. CDR3 size: 13 residues. CDR3 sequence (DNA): TGTGCCAGCAGCTTTTTGGGAGGAGAGACCCAGTACTTC. Translated, it gives CASSFLGGETQYF. The full variable domain, its missing parts supplied by reference TRBV5-6 and TRBJ2-5, is DAGVTQSPTHLIKTRGQQVTLRCSPKSGHDTVSWYQQALGQGPQFIFQYYEEEERQRGNFPDRFSGHQFPNYSSELNVNALLLGDSALYLCASSFLGGETQYFGPGTRLLVL.

Worth noting for this clonotype: One base separates it from a far larger clone, so it is likely a read error. The V call is TRBV7-9, the J call TRBJ1-6, with D hard to call. Germline CDR1 and CDR2: SEHNR and FQNEAQ (reference sequence). The CDR3 length is 13 residues. In DNA, the CDR3 is TGTGCCAGCAGCCGAGGAGTTAATTCACCCCTCCAATTT. It encodes CASSRGVNSPLQF.

This clonotype was observed at least ten times. V usage is TRBV28 and J usage is TRBJ1-1, with 8 bases aligning to TRBD1. This CDR3 comprises 15 residues. Germline lookup yields CDR1 MDHEN and CDR2 SYDVKM. V lost 6 bases and J lost 8; bases outside the gene matches: 14. CDR3 sequence: CASRPTGQGRTEAFF. DNA of the CDR3: TGTGCCAGCAGACCCACTGGACAGGGAAGAACCGAAGCTTTCTTT. Variable domain in full (rest from reference TRBV28 and TRBJ1-1): DVKVTQSSRYLVKRTGEKVFLECVQDMDHENMFWYRQDPGLGLRLIYFSYDVKMKEKGDIPEGYSVSREKKERFSLILESASTNQTSMYLCASRPTGQGRTEAFFGQGTRLTVV.

With regard to this clonotype: With a far larger clone one base away, a read error is the likely cause. This chain connects TRBV24-1 to TRBJ2-2; D might be TRBD1 or TRBD2, each matching 6 bases. This CDR3 comprises 16 residues. V was pared by 8 bases and J by 5 bases, with 20 bases between. Germline V CDR1 and CDR2: KGHDR, SFDVKD. The CDR3 loop reads CATNMGRGRRTGELFF. Written as DNA, the CDR3 is TGTGCCACCAATATGGGACGGGGGCGCAGGACCGGGGAGCTGTTTTTT.

Within the sample, this clonotype is medium-sized (0.01 to 0.1%). This chain connects TRBV15 to TRBJ2-1, with 9 bases identical to TRBD1. This CDR3 has 16 amino acids. V lost 1 base to trimming and J lost 6 bases; unmatched junction nucleotides: 7. Germline CDR1 reads LNHNV; CDR2 reads YYDKDF (reference sequence). In DNA, the CDR3 is TGTGCCACCAGCAGAGGGGGACAGGGACGGGTCAATGAGCAGTTCTTC. Translating gives CATSRGGQGRVNEQFF.

The chain uses TRBV20-1 and TRBJ1-5; D possibly corresponds to TRBD1 (5 bases). CDR1 is DFQATT, CDR2 SNEGSKA, per germline (reference sequence). Between the trimmed V and J ends, which lost 3 bases and 5 bases, there was a span of 14 bases. The CDR3 loop spans 14 amino acids. This CDR3 is CSASLGGEDQPQHF. CDR3 nucleotides: TGCAGTGCTAGCCTCGGGGGGGAAGATCAGCCCCAGCATTTT.

The J gene is TRBJ2-2, the V gene TRBV28; D remains unclear. This CDR3 has 13 amino acids. Trimming took 3 bases from V and 6 from J, leaving 8 bases between them. CDR1 is MDHEN and CDR2 is SYDVKM in the germline V gene. CDR3 sequence (DNA): TGTGCCAGCAGTTTCGGATTCGCCGGGGAGCTGTTTTTT. Encoded protein: CASSFGFAGELFF.

Concerning this clonotype itself: Just one base apart from a much larger clone, this may be a read error. The chain couples TRBV2 to TRBJ2-5; no definite D call. CDR1 is SNHLY and CDR2 is FYNNEI in the germline V gene. Trimming stripped 6 bases from V and 2 bases from J, with 16 bases between. There are 15 residues in the CDR3. The CDR3, as DNA: TGTGCCAGCAGACCTCTCGTGCAGGCACAAGAGACCCAGTACTTC. Amino acid sequence: CASRPLVQAQETQYF.

This clonotype was recorded at least ten times. The chain carries TRBV4-2 and TRBJ1-2; D is unresolved. V lost 0 bases to trimming and J lost 4 bases, with 9 bases between them. CDR3 length equals 14 residues. Germline V CDR1 and CDR2: LGHNA, YNFKEQ. In DNA form, the CDR3 reads TGTGCCAGCAGCCAAGAGTTGGGGTCCTATGGCTACACCTTC. This codes for CASSQELGSYGYTF.

On this clonotype: A much more abundant neighbour one base away suggests this may be a read error. This chain connects TRBV4-2 to TRBJ2-5, with D possibly TRBD2 on 5 matching bases. Per germline, CDR1 LGHNA and CDR2 YNFKEQ. The CDR3 loop spans 15 amino acids. CDR3 amino acids: CASSQASAGQDTQYF. Here the CDR3 DNA reads TGTGCCAGCAGCCAAGCCTCTGCGGGTCAAGATACCCAGTACTTC.

This clonotype was seen ten or more times. The chain employs TRBV29-1 and TRBJ2-7, with TRBD2 as a possible D gene (6 bases). CDR3 length: 14 residues. The germline CDR1 and CDR2 sequences are SQVTM and ANQGSEA. V dropped 6 bases and J dropped 0 bases, with 15 bases sitting between them. The CDR3 sequence: CSVETGTDSYEQYF. DNA for the CDR3: TGCAGCGTCGAGACTGGGACTGACTCCTACGAGCAGTACTTC.

CDR3 nucleotide sequence: TGTGCCAGCAGTTACGGATTGGGACAGAACACCGGGGAGCTGTTTTTT. It codes for CASSYGLGQNTGELFF. J is TRBJ2-2 and V is TRBV6-5; tentatively, D is TRBD1 (6 bases). The CDR3 runs to 16 residues. CDR1 MNHEY and CDR2 SVGAGI come from the germline V gene. With 2 bases removed from V and 1 base from J, the gap between germline ends came to 11 bases.

This clonotype is categorized as medium-sized (0.01 to 0.1%). The chain employs TRBV19 and TRBJ2-1; tentatively, D is TRBD2 (5 bases). The V and J ends lost 7 bases and 5 bases respectively, with 12 bases between them. CDR3 length: 13 residues. The germline V gene encodes CDR1 LNHDA and CDR2 SQIVND (reference sequence). The CDR3 DNA follows: TGTGCCAGTACTAGAGGGTTTGACAATGAGCAGTTCTTC. Protein sequence: CASTRGFDNEQFF.

The V gene is TRBV6-2 or TRBV6-3, the J gene TRBJ2-7; maybe TRBD1 (6 bases). The CDR3 has 11 amino acids. Germline V gene data show CDR1 as MNHEY and CDR2 as SVGEGT. V dropped 5 bases and J dropped 6 bases, with 8 bases sitting between them. CDR3 sequence reads: CASSAGVEQYF. DNA of the CDR3: TGTGCCAGCAGTGCAGGGGTCGAGCAGTACTTC.

Within the sample, this clonotype is medium-sized (0.01 to 0.1%). The chain has TRBV19 and TRBJ2-7, with D unclear. This CDR3 comprises 15 residues. V lost 4 bases and J 0 bases, leaving 13 bases between the germline ends. The germline gives CDR1 LNHDA, CDR2 SQIVND (reference sequence). The DNA for the CDR3 is TGTGCCAGTAGTAAAAGTTCGACGAACTCCTACGAGCAGTACTTC. Translated, it gives CASSKSSTNSYEQYF.

The table lists this clonotype with many counts. Written as DNA, the CDR3 is TGTGCCATCAGAACTAACAATGAGCAGTTCTTC. Protein sequence: CAIRTNNEQFF. V and J are TRBV10-3 and TRBJ2-1; D uncertain. Germline-derived CDR1 and CDR2 are ENHRY and SYGVKD. This CDR3 spans 11 amino acids. V was trimmed by 6 bases and J by 5 bases, leaving 5 bases between them.

By its share, this clonotype is medium-sized (0.01 to 0.1%). The J gene is TRBJ1-1, the V gene TRBV13; no clear D. Germline V gene sequence: CDR1 PRHDT, CDR2 FYEKMQ (reference sequence). This CDR3 comprises 13 residues. Trimming took off 5 bases at V and 0 bases at J, with 7 bases between the two ends. CDR3 amino acids: CASSTKLNTEAFF. The CDR3, as DNA: TGTGCCAGCAGCACCAAATTGAACACTGAAGCTTTCTTT.

This sequence joins TRBV6-5 and TRBJ2-7, with TRBD1 identical over 9 bases. CDR3 length equals 19 residues. V dropped 0 bases and J dropped 1; count of bases not matched to a gene: 13. The germline V gene encodes CDR1 MNHEY and CDR2 SVGAGI. CDR3 sequence: CASSYSGGLGTGRSYEQYF. CDR3 DNA sequence: TGTGCCAGCAGTTACTCTGGCGGACTTGGGACAGGGAGGTCCTACGAGCAGTACTTC.

The chain links TRBV5-4 to TRBJ2-5; possible D gene TRBD2, 6 bases. V was trimmed by 4 bases and J by 2 bases, leaving 15 bases between them. The CDR3 consists of 15 residues. Looked up from germline, CDR1 is SGHNT and CDR2 is YYREEE (reference sequence). DNA for the CDR3: TGTGCCAGCAGCCCGCCGCCCGGGGGACAAGAGACCCAGTACTTC. Residues: CASSPPPGGQETQYF.

This clonotype is classed as medium-sized. CDR3 DNA: TGTGCCAGCAGTGCGCAGGCGACCACAGATACGCAGTATTTT. Encoded protein: CASSAQATTDTQYF. The chain employs TRBV6-1 and TRBJ2-3; D uncertain. Per germline, CDR1 MNHNS and CDR2 SASEGT. With 4 bases removed from V and 2 bases from J, the gap between germline ends came to 10 bases. CDR3 length equals 14 residues.

This clonotype has a count of ten or more. The chain has TRBV3-1 and TRBJ2-5; D ambiguous. Deletions cut 5 bases from V and 7 bases from J, with 8 bases between. Germline lookup yields CDR1 LGHDT and CDR2 YNNKEL (reference sequence). This CDR3 is 11 amino acids long. The CDR3 bases are TGTGCCAGCAGCACTTGGGGGACCCAGTACTTC. Its translation is CASSTWGTQYF.